This TCR beta chain is from a study of T-cell reconstitution after alpha-beta-depleted transplantation in children. This CDR3 has 15 amino acids. The trim removed 7 bases at V and 4 bases at J, leaving 8 bases unmatched. This clonotype has only a few counts. Preparing the TCRbeta library involved the use of unique molecular identifiers. TCRdb used MiXCR to reprocess the PCR reads, holding one entry per CDR3 protein. The data show roughly 500,000 distinct CDR3 sequences, around 19% seen once. The gene calls are TRBV12-3 or TRBV12-4 and TRBJ2-3, with 10 bases fitting TRBD2. This specimen consisted of PBMCs from the stem cell graft donor, obtained from the stem cell graft. The clonotype was recovered from a human donor who donated a stem cell graft to a child with acute lymphoblastic leukemia. The CDR3 DNA reads TGTGCCAGCAACGTAGGAGCGGGAGGGCCAGATACGCAGTATTTT. Translated: CASNVGAGGPDTQYF.